One and the same sample provided the 32 T cell receptor beta chains below, sequenced in a study of PD-1 blockade in mismatch repair-deficient tumors. Method: immunoSEQ multiplex PCR; TCRdb's copy keeps in-frame clones and lacks some. The sample has roughly 120,000 clones, roughly 86% seen once. The sequences come from peripheral blood, collected about 17 months after starting pembrolizumab. The receptors derive from an adult with mismatch repair-deficient cancer.

This chain connects TRBV28 to TRBJ2-1; D remains unclear. Trimming pared 3 bases from V and 2 bases from J, leaving 8 bases between. Germline CDR1 MDHEN, CDR2 SYDVKM. The CDR3 is 14 amino acids. This chain's CDR3 is CASSFMVPYNEQFF. The CDR3 DNA sequence: TGTGCCAGCAGTTTCATGGTCCCCTACAATGAGCAGTTCTTC.

The chain links TRBV13 to TRBJ2-3; D is undetermined. The CDR3 extends over 15 amino acids. V was cut by 1 base and J by 2 bases, with 10 bases left in between. Germline-derived CDR1 and CDR2 are PRHDT and FYEKMQ (reference sequence). In DNA form, the CDR3 reads TGTGCCAGCAGCTTAGACGGCTTATCCACAGATACGCAGTATTTT. This codes for CASSLDGLSTDTQYF.

The V gene is TRBV15, the J gene TRBJ1-5, with no clear D. The CDR3 is made up of 15 amino acids. V gave up 5 bases and J gave up 9 bases, with 20 bases separating them. Germline CDR1 and CDR2: LNHNV and YYDKDF (reference sequence). CDR3 amino acids: CATSRDREGLRPQHF. For the CDR3, the DNA is TGTGCCACCAGCCGCGACCGGGAGGGCTTGCGGCCCCAGCATTTT.

The chain carries TRBV6-5 and TRBJ2-2; D gene ambiguous. V was clipped by 0 bases and J by 7 bases, with 3 bases between them. The CDR3 totals 12 residues. Germline CDR1 and CDR2: MNHEY and SVGAGI. The CDR3 nucleotides read TGTGCCAGCAGTTACTCCGGCGGGGAGCTGTTTTTT. Translating gives CASSYSGGELFF.

J is TRBJ2-1 and V is TRBV4-2, with D possibly TRBD2 on 6 matching bases. The V end was cut by 1 base, the J end by 8 bases, with 15 bases between. The V gene's germline CDR1 is LGHNA and CDR2 YNFKEQ. The CDR3 is 15 residues long. CDR3 residues: CASSQVTGEAYEQFF. The CDR3 nucleotides read TGTGCCAGCAGCCAAGTAACGGGAGAGGCGTATGAGCAGTTCTTC.

V gene TRBV15 combines with J gene TRBJ1-5, with D perhaps TRBD1 (6 bases). V lost 5 bases and J 5 bases, leaving 19 bases between the germline ends. Germline CDR1 is LNHNV and CDR2 is YYDKDF (reference sequence). CDR3 length: 16 residues. DNA of the CDR3: TGTGCCACCAGCCGAACCAAGACAGGTGGGGATCAGCCCCAGCATTTT. It yields the protein CATSRTKTGGDQPQHF.

The chain is built from TRBV5-1 and TRBJ1-2, with D possibly matching TRBD1 (5 bases). Germline loops: CDR1 SGHRS, CDR2 YFSETQ. This CDR3 is built from 15 residues. Deletions cut 0 bases from V and 6 bases from J, with 15 bases between. The CDR3 DNA sequence: TGCGCCAGCAGCTTGGGGGTCCAGGGAGTAGATGGCTACACCTTC. It encodes CASSLGVQGVDGYTF.

The V and J genes are TRBV6-6 and TRBJ2-7; D might be TRBD2 (5 bases). CDR3 length: 13 residues. CDR1 and CDR2 from the germline V gene are MNHNY and SVGAGI (reference sequence). V lost 8 bases, J lost 2 bases, and 13 bases lay in between. CDR3 sequence (DNA): TGTGCCAGCGGCAGAGCGGATGCCTACGAGCAGTACTTC. This gives the protein CASGRADAYEQYF.

This clone was detected only a few times. The gene calls are TRBV27 and TRBJ1-2, with TRBD1 matching 8 bases. This CDR3 has 13 residues. CDR1 is MNHEY and CDR2 is SMNVEV in the germline V gene (reference sequence). V lost 6 bases and J lost 4; bases outside the gene matches: 4. The CDR3 loop reads CASSPGTGYGYTF. Written as DNA, the CDR3 is TGTGCCAGCAGCCCTGGGACAGGCTATGGCTACACCTTC.

The chain uses TRBV7-2 and TRBJ2-5, with 9 positions matching TRBD2. The CDR3 is made up of 18 amino acids. The V segment lost 5 bases and the J segment 6 bases; nucleotides outside the gene matches: 19. The germline CDR1 and CDR2 sequences are SGHTA and FQGNSA. CDR3 region: CASSEKLAGLLGSKTQYF. The CDR3 nucleotides are TGTGCCAGCAGCGAGAAACTAGCGGGCCTGTTGGGAAGTAAGACCCAGTACTTC.

This clone is a singleton in its sample. This chain uses TRBV11-2 with TRBJ1-2; D might be TRBD1 (5 bases). V lost 2 bases and J lost 4, with 11 bases in between. The CDR3 length is 14 residues. Germline V gene sequence: CDR1 SGHAT, CDR2 FQNNGV. This CDR3 reads CASSLRLGGYGYTF. The CDR3 DNA follows: TGTGCCAGCAGCTTACGACTCGGGGGCTATGGCTACACCTTC.

V gene TRBV11-2 combines with J gene TRBJ1-2; no reliable D call. The CDR3 has 13 amino acids. Between the trimmed V and J ends, which lost 4 bases and 6 bases, there was a span of 12 bases. The germline gives CDR1 SGHAT, CDR2 FQNNGV. CDR3 DNA sequence: TGTGCCAGCAGCTCCCCATCAGGAAATGGCTACACCTTC. Translating it yields CASSSPSGNGYTF.

The chain links TRBV6-1 to TRBJ2-6; D is possibly TRBD2 (5 bases). Germline CDR1 reads MNHNS; CDR2 reads SASEGT. The V and J ends lost 10 bases and 4 bases respectively, with 14 bases between them. The CDR3 sequence is 14 residues long. The CDR3 bases are TGTGCCACCCCCGGAGGCCCCGGGGCCAACGTCCTGACTTTC. The encoded protein is CATPGGPGANVLTF.

The V gene is TRBV19, the J gene TRBJ2-7, with D maybe TRBD1 (7 bases). V dropped 3 bases and J dropped 6 bases, with 12 bases sitting between them. The CDR3 is 13 residues long. Germline assignment: CDR1 LNHDA and CDR2 SQIVND (reference sequence). The CDR3 loop is CASSIAGQIEQYF. In DNA, the CDR3 is TGTGCCAGTAGTATTGCGGGACAGATCGAGCAGTACTTC.

The genes are TRBV5-1 and TRBJ2-5, with D possibly TRBD2 on 6 matching bases. Germline V gene lookup returns CDR1 SGHRS and CDR2 YFSETQ. V lost 0 bases to trimming and J lost 7 bases, with 13 bases between them. The CDR3 spans 14 residues. The DNA of the CDR3 is TGCGCCAGCAGCTTGGTCTCGGGGGATGGGACCCAGTACTTC. Its protein is CASSLVSGDGTQYF. Full variable domain (rest looked up from reference TRBV5-1 and TRBJ2-5): KAGVTQTPRYLIKTRGQQVTLSCSPISGHRSVSWYQQTPGQGLQFLFEYFSETQRNKGNFPGRFSGRQFSNSRSEMNVSTLELGDSALYLCASSLVSGDGTQYFGPGTRLLVL.

This clone was picked up a small number of times. The chain combines TRBV4-1 with TRBJ2-7, with a weak D call TRBD1 (6 bases). The CDR3 loop spans 13 amino acids. The ends were cut back, 1 base at V and 3 bases at J, with 7 bases in the middle. Per germline, CDR1 MGHRA and CDR2 YSYEKL. The CDR3 loop is CASSQADSYEQYF. For the CDR3, the DNA is TGCGCCAGCAGCCAAGCGGACAGCTACGAGCAGTACTTC.

Only a few counts were recorded for this clone. CDR3 DNA: TGCGCCAGCAGTCAATCGCTCGACGAGCAGTACTTC. Protein product: CASSQSLDEQYF. The chain carries TRBV23-1 and TRBJ2-7, with D uncertain. TRBV23-1 is an open reading frame, and its role is uncertain. This CDR3 has 12 residues. V lost 0 bases and J 5 bases, leaving 5 bases between the germline ends.

Only one count was recorded for this clone. The V and J genes are TRBV28 and TRBJ1-5, with D unclear. The CDR3 sequence is 14 residues long. The V end lost 2 bases, the J end lost 3 bases, and 8 bases lay between the germline ends. Germline-derived CDR1 and CDR2 are MDHEN and SYDVKM. The CDR3 nucleotides read TGTGCCAGCAGTTTAATCCGGACCAATCAGCCCCAGCATTTT. Amino acid sequence: CASSLIRTNQPQHF.

This clone was detected a few times. CDR3 sequence (DNA): TGCGCCAGCAGCTTGGGATATTACGAGCAGTACTTC. Its protein product is CASSLGYYEQYF. The chain recombines TRBV5-1 with TRBJ2-7; D gene unclear. The V gene lost 0 bases and the J gene lost 4 bases, with 5 bases spanning the gap. CDR1 and CDR2 from the germline V gene are SGHRS and YFSETQ. The CDR3 runs 12 residues.

V usage is TRBV29-1 and J usage is TRBJ2-1; TRBD2 matches 9 bases. This CDR3 has 15 amino acids. The V and J ends lost 6 bases and 4 bases, in that order; junction bases with no gene match: 10. Germline CDR1 SQVTM, CDR2 ANQGSEA. This chain's CDR3 is CSVRRLAEIYNEQFF. The CDR3 DNA sequence: TGCAGCGTGCGGAGACTAGCGGAGATTTACAATGAGCAGTTCTTC.

The chain carries TRBV7-2 and TRBJ1-2; tentatively, D is TRBD1 (5 bases). With 1 base removed from V and 1 base from J, the gap between germline ends came to 13 bases. Germline V gene lookup returns CDR1 SGHTA and CDR2 FQGNSA. The CDR3 totals 16 residues. The CDR3 is CASSLDLGRGNYGYTF. In DNA form, the CDR3 reads TGTGCCAGCAGCTTAGACCTGGGACGGGGTAACTATGGCTACACCTTC.

The V and J genes are TRBV28 and TRBJ2-2, with TRBD1 as a possible D gene (6 bases). Trimming removed 7 bases at V and 1 base at J, with 13 bases between. The CDR3 is 15 residues long. Germline V gives CDR1 MDHEN, CDR2 SYDVKM. The CDR3 sequence is CASTTGTLNTGELFF. The CDR3 DNA reads as TGTGCCAGCACCACCGGGACACTGAACACCGGGGAGCTGTTTTTT.

The chain couples TRBV28 to TRBJ2-5, with 10 nucleotides matching TRBD1. Germline V gives CDR1 MDHEN, CDR2 SYDVKM. This CDR3 is 15 amino acids long. After removal of 5 bases from V and 3 bases from J, the junction contained 6 bases not matched to a gene. The CDR3 DNA is TGTGCCAGCAGTGACAGGGACAGGGGAGAAGAGACCCAGTACTTC. Encoded protein: CASSDRDRGEETQYF.

The V and J genes are TRBV30 and TRBJ1-1; 7 bases agree with TRBD1. J was trimmed by 8 bases and V by 3 bases; bases with no gene match: 6. This CDR3 is 12 amino acids long. CDR1 and CDR2 from the germline V gene are GTSNPN and SVGIG (reference sequence). CDR3 nucleotide sequence: TGTGCCTGGAGAGCCCACAGGGGAGAAGCTTTCTTT. As protein: CAWRAHRGEAFF.

CDR3 nucleotides: TGCGCCAGCAGTCGCATGGCCGTGATCGGGGAGACCCAGTACTTC. It is translated as CASSRMAVIGETQYF. The rearrangement uses TRBV10-2 and TRBJ2-5; no reliable D call. Germline CDR1 reads WSHSY; CDR2 reads SAAADI. The CDR3 covers 15 residues. Trimming took 5 bases from V and 5 from J, leaving 18 bases between them.

The chain recombines TRBV30 with TRBJ2-1, with 7 nucleotides matching TRBD2. This CDR3 contains 15 residues. Looked up from germline, CDR1 is GTSNPN and CDR2 is SVGIG (reference sequence). Trimming took 5 bases from V and 5 from J; bases not matched to a gene: 12. The CDR3 region has the DNA TGTGCCTGGGGCCCCACCGGCGGGAGCAACAATGAGCAGTTCTTC. Residues: CAWGPTGGSNNEQFF.

The chain joins TRBV6-6 to TRBJ2-1, with 10 bases identical to TRBD2. The CDR3 spans 14 residues. The V gene's germline CDR1 is MNHNY and CDR2 SVGAGI (reference sequence). V was pared by 9 bases and J by 4 bases, with 6 bases of the junction left unmatched. The DNA for the CDR3 is TGTGCCAGTCAGGTTAGCGGGGGGTACAATGAGCAGTTCTTC. Its translation: CASQVSGGYNEQFF.

The chain uses TRBV5-1 and TRBJ2-1, with 7 nucleotides matching TRBD2. This CDR3 contains 16 residues. Germline V gene lookup returns CDR1 SGHRS and CDR2 YFSETQ. Losses at the gene ends were 5 bases for V and 2 bases for J; bases not matched to a gene: 10. CDR3 coding DNA: TGCGCCAGCAGGCCCGCTGGCGGGAGTACCTACAATGAGCAGTTCTTC. This codes for CASRPAGGSTYNEQFF.

Here the CDR3 DNA reads TGTGCCAGCAGGCAGTTCGCACGGGGAGATACGCAGTATTTT. Protein product: CASRQFARGDTQYF. The chain joins TRBV6-5 to TRBJ2-3; perhaps TRBD2 as D (5 bases). CDR3 length: 14 amino acids. Deletions cut 6 bases from V and 5 bases from J, with 15 bases between. CDR1 is MNHEY, CDR2 SVGAGI, per germline.

In this sample, this clone turned up once. CDR3 nucleotide sequence: TGTGCCAGCAGCGAGCGGGAGGTCTCCTACGAGCAGTACTTC. Amino acid sequence: CASSEREVSYEQYF. The chain carries TRBV6-1 and TRBJ2-7; 9 bases match TRBD2. J was trimmed by 0 bases and V by 6 bases; bases with no gene match: 3. The CDR3 loop spans 14 amino acids. The germline V gene encodes CDR1 MNHNS and CDR2 SASEGT.

The chain has TRBV7-9 and TRBJ2-7; D is unresolved. V dropped 5 bases and J dropped 1 base, with 12 bases sitting between them. Germline loops: CDR1 SEHNR, CDR2 FQNEAQ (reference sequence). This CDR3 comprises 14 residues. CDR3 sequence: CASSPFGPSYEQYF. CDR3 coding DNA: TGTGCCAGCAGCCCGTTTGGCCCATCCTACGAGCAGTACTTC. Drawing the rest from reference TRBV7-9 and TRBJ2-7, the complete variable domain is DTGVSQNPRHKITKRGQNVTFRCDPISEHNRLYWYRQTLGQGPEFLTYFQNEAQLEKSRLLSDRFSAERPKGSFSTLEIQRTEQGDSAMYLCASSPFGPSYEQYFGPGTRLTVT.

The chain uses TRBV5-5 and TRBJ2-7; TRBD2 aligns across 9 bases. There are 12 residues in the CDR3. CDR1 is SGHKS, CDR2 YYEKEE, per germline (reference sequence). With 7 bases clipped from V and 3 bases from J, the junction kept 2 bases outside the gene matches. CDR3 sequence: CASQTSGYEQYF. In nucleotides, the CDR3 is TGTGCCAGCCAGACTAGCGGCTACGAGCAGTACTTC.